The next 23 T cell receptor beta chains were all read from a single sample in a study of blood T cell repertoires in COVID-19. The assay was immunoSEQ multiplex PCR, and TCRdb's table has in-frame clones only and misses some. The data show around 250,000 clones, roughly 80% seen once. Sequences were obtained from peripheral blood. The receptors derive from a woman under 30 with acute or convalescent COVID-19.

The chain recombines TRBV10-3 with TRBJ2-1, with 10 bases identical to TRBD2. The CDR3 runs to 16 residues. V gave up 4 bases and J gave up 0 bases; unmatched junction bases: 3. In germline, CDR1 is ENHRY, CDR2 SYGVKD. The CDR3 DNA reads TGTGCCATCAGTGGGGCTAGCGGGAGCTCCTACAATGAGCAGTTCTTC. Protein: CAISGASGSSYNEQFF.

V and J are TRBV24-1 and TRBJ2-1; 11 bases fit TRBD2. This CDR3 has 17 residues. The germline V gene has CDR1 KGHDR and CDR2 SFDVKD. The junction had 14 bases not matched to a gene; V was cut back by 7 bases and J by 7 bases. The CDR3 sequence: CATRETPGTSGKNEQFF. In DNA, the CDR3 is TGTGCCACCAGGGAAACGCCCGGGACTAGCGGCAAAAATGAGCAGTTCTTC.

V gene TRBV7-9 combines with J gene TRBJ2-3; a weak D match, TRBD1 (5 bases). The CDR3 sequence is 16 residues long. V was clipped by 3 bases and J by 2 bases, with 15 bases between them. Germline V gene data show CDR1 as SEHNR and CDR2 as FQNEAQ (reference sequence). The CDR3 region is CASSFPTDQYTDTQYF. The CDR3 nucleotides read TGTGCCAGCAGCTTCCCGACAGATCAGTACACAGATACGCAGTATTTT.

V usage is TRBV2 and J usage is TRBJ2-1; TRBD1 aligns across 9 bases. This CDR3 comprises 13 residues. V lost 6 bases, J lost 8 bases, and 5 bases stayed unmatched. The germline V gene encodes CDR1 SNHLY and CDR2 FYNNEI. The CDR3 DNA reads as TGTGCCAGCAGACCCTGGACAGGGGATGAGCAGTTCTTC. It encodes CASRPWTGDEQFF.

The chain combines TRBV11-3 with TRBJ2-5; 8 positions match TRBD2. After removal of 1 base from V and 4 bases from J, the junction contained 11 bases not matched to a gene. The CDR3 runs 17 residues. Germline V gives CDR1 SGHNT, CDR2 YENEEA. CDR3 amino acids: CASSLVSGLGDRETQYF. For the CDR3, the DNA is TGTGCCAGCAGCTTAGTTTCGGGACTAGGAGACAGAGAGACCCAGTACTTC.

The chain combines TRBV7-9 with TRBJ2-7; D gene ambiguous. V shed 2 bases and J shed 4 bases, with 6 bases lying between them. The CDR3 covers 12 residues. Germline CDR1 SEHNR, CDR2 FQNEAQ (reference sequence). This CDR3 is CASSLLVYEQYF. CDR3 bases: TGTGCCAGCAGCTTACTCGTTTACGAGCAGTACTTC.

This chain joins TRBV5-4 and TRBJ2-6, with TRBD2 matching 8 bases. Trimming cost V 3 bases and J 4 bases; bases outside gene matches: 6. The germline gives CDR1 SGHNT, CDR2 YYREEE (reference sequence). The CDR3 contains 16 residues. Written as DNA, the CDR3 is TGTGCCAGCAGCTACGCGGGGGGCTCAGGGGCCAACGTCCTGACTTTC. Translating it yields CASSYAGGSGANVLTF.

This clone was counted only a few times. V and J are TRBV5-6 and TRBJ2-1, with a weak D call TRBD2 (6 bases). V lost 1 base and J 7 bases, leaving 18 bases between the germline ends. Per the germline V gene, CDR1 is SGHDT and CDR2 is YYEEEE. This CDR3 spans 16 amino acids. DNA of the CDR3: TGTGCCAGCAGCTTGTCTTGGGTAGCGGAGACAAATGAGCAGTTCTTC. Translated: CASSLSWVAETNEQFF.

V and J are TRBV19 and TRBJ2-3; a weak D match, TRBD2 (6 bases). Trimming removed 5 bases from V and 3 bases from J, with 24 bases in between. Germline CDR1 is LNHDA and CDR2 is SQIVND (reference sequence). This CDR3 spans 18 amino acids. The CDR3 region is CASSWITRRRGETDTQYF. CDR3 DNA: TGTGCCAGTAGTTGGATAACGCGTCGGAGGGGAGAGACAGATACGCAGTATTTT.

This chain connects TRBV10-3 to TRBJ2-2; a weak D match, TRBD1 (6 bases). Trimming removed 4 bases from V and 1 base from J, with 13 bases in between. CDR1 and CDR2 from the germline V gene are ENHRY and SYGVKD. This CDR3 spans 16 amino acids. CDR3 nucleotide sequence: TGTGCCATCAGTGGTTCGACAGGATTGAACACCGGGGAGCTGTTTTTT. Protein: CAISGSTGLNTGELFF.

The chain has TRBV7-2 and TRBJ2-1, with 8 positions matching TRBD2. Germline values: CDR1 SGHTA, CDR2 FQGNSA. There are 17 residues in the CDR3. The V segment lost 5 bases and the J segment 7 bases; nucleotides outside the gene matches: 16. The CDR3 DNA reads as TGTGCCAGCAGCCCCCGACTAGCGCCTACTCTTCGGAATGAGCAGTTCTTC. Its protein product is CASSPRLAPTLRNEQFF.

V usage is TRBV5-8 and J usage is TRBJ2-7; D is possibly TRBD2 (6 bases). Germline CDR1 is SGHTS and CDR2 is YDEGEE. V was pared by 1 base and J by 1 base, with 9 bases between. CDR3 length: 14 amino acids. The CDR3 loop is CASSLIGGSYEQYF. As DNA, the CDR3 is TGTGCCAGCAGCTTGATCGGGGGTTCCTACGAGCAGTACTTC.

The chain couples TRBV29-1 to TRBJ2-1, with TRBD2 identical over 7 bases. Germline CDR1 is SQVTM and CDR2 is ANQGSEA. The CDR3 covers 12 residues. V dropped 7 bases and J dropped 6; count of bases not matched to a gene: 6. CDR3 in DNA: TGCAGCGCTCCTAGCGGAGTCAATGAGCAGTTCTTC. It is translated as CSAPSGVNEQFF.

The chain recombines TRBV28 with TRBJ2-1, with 10 bases lining up with TRBD2. The CDR3 runs 15 residues. CDR1 is MDHEN, CDR2 SYDVKM, per germline. J gave up 7 bases and V 6 bases, and 9 bases lay outside the gene matches. The CDR3 DNA is TGTGCCAGCAGACCGTCCCTAGCGGGAGCAAATGAGCAGTTCTTC. Translating it yields CASRPSLAGANEQFF.

The CDR3 nucleotides read TGTGCCAGCAGCTTAACTGCTAGCGGGACTCCTTGGGGGGAGCAGTTCTTC. This translates into CASSLTASGTPWGEQFF. The chain uses TRBV7-3 and TRBJ2-1; 9 nucleotides agree with TRBD2. Trimming cost V 0 bases and J 10 bases; bases outside gene matches: 13. The germline gives CDR1 SGHTA, CDR2 FQGTGA. CDR3 length: 17 residues.

The chain uses TRBV11-2 and TRBJ2-1; TRBD2 is a possible D gene (5 bases). Germline-derived CDR1 and CDR2 are SGHAT and FQNNGV. Trimming removed 5 bases from V and 8 bases from J, with 13 bases in between. This CDR3 has 13 amino acids. This CDR3 reads CASSEDGDDEQFF. CDR3 nucleotides: TGTGCCAGCAGCGAGGACGGGGATGATGAGCAGTTCTTC.

This chain uses TRBV30 with TRBJ1-5; TRBD1 matches at 7 bases. CDR1 GTSNPN and CDR2 SVGIG come from the germline V gene (reference sequence). The CDR3 is 15 residues long. After removal of 2 bases from V and 11 bases from J, the junction contained 15 bases not matched to a gene. CDR3 region: CAWSFRTGPQGAQHF. The CDR3 nucleotides read TGTGCCTGGAGTTTCCGGACAGGCCCGCAGGGAGCCCAGCATTTT.

The rearrangement links TRBV6-2 or TRBV6-3 to TRBJ1-5, with TRBD1 as a possible D gene (6 bases). Germline V gene sequence: CDR1 MNHEY, CDR2 SVGEGT. Trimming cost V 2 bases and J 0 bases, with 20 bases left between them. The CDR3 spans 19 residues. The CDR3 reads CASSYKSGQRRNSNQPQHF. The CDR3 DNA reads as TGTGCCAGCAGTTACAAATCCGGACAGAGGAGGAATAGCAATCAGCCCCAGCATTTT.

J is TRBJ1-2 and V is TRBV4-3, with D perhaps matching TRBD1 (5 bases). Looked up from germline, CDR1 is LGHNA and CDR2 is YSLEER. Trimming stripped 0 bases from V and 7 bases from J, with 15 bases between. The CDR3 has 15 residues. Here the CDR3 DNA reads TGCGCCAGCAGCCAAGATTGGCAGGGAATCTCTGGCTACACCTTC. This codes for CASSQDWQGISGYTF.

The J gene is TRBJ2-2, the V gene TRBV18; D is perhaps TRBD2 (6 bases). Germline CDR1 is KGHSH and CDR2 is LQKENI. CDR3 length equals 15 residues. V lost 2 bases to trimming and J lost 6 bases, with 13 bases between them. For the CDR3, the DNA is TGTGCCAGCTCACCAGCTTCTTCTAGCGCCGGGGAGCTGTTTTTT. Amino acid sequence: CASSPASSSAGELFF.

This clone has a count of ten or more. The CDR3 sequence: CAIRDSSGANVLTF. CDR3 nucleotides: TGTGCCATCCGGGACTCCTCTGGGGCCAACGTCCTGACTTTC. V usage is TRBV10-3 and J usage is TRBJ2-6; tentative D call: TRBD2 (6 bases). In germline, CDR1 is ENHRY, CDR2 SYGVKD. The CDR3 loop spans 14 amino acids. Trimming removed 8 bases at V and 0 bases at J, with 8 bases between.

This rearrangement joins TRBV21-1 to TRBJ2-2; the D segment call TRBD1 is taken from the table without a DNA check. TRBV21-1 is reported as a pseudogene. The CDR3 is 18 residues long. The CDR3 loop reads CASSIPPLWAPNTGELFF. For the CDR3, the DNA is TGTGCCAGCAGCATACCCCCGCTTTGGGCCCCGAACACCGGGGAGCTGTTTTTT.

As DNA, the CDR3 is TGTGCCAGCAGTTTCGGACTCCCGCAGGGGAAAACCTACAATGAGCAGTTCTTC. It specifies CASSFGLPQGKTYNEQFF. The chain carries TRBV27 and TRBJ2-1; a possible D gene is TRBD1 (6 bases). The CDR3 contains 18 residues. The germline V and J ends were trimmed by 3 bases and 2 bases, with 20 bases remaining between them. The germline gives CDR1 MNHEY, CDR2 SMNVEV (reference sequence).